Included here is one T cell receptor (beta chain) sequence, with context. The antigen is unknown. Generated by immunoSEQ multiplex PCR, the TCRdb table keeps only in-frame clones and is missing some. The data contain roughly 76,000 clones, roughly nine tenths of them singletons. The CDR3 spans 15 residues. The V gene's germline CDR1 is SGHTA and CDR2 FQGNSA. The germline V and J ends were trimmed by 1 base and 7 bases, with 13 bases remaining between them. The data were taken from a study of resident and recirculating memory T cells in vitiligo. Overall study: Samples were epidermis from two lesional and two nonlesional sites, plus PBMCs. Genomic DNA was extracted from whole homogenized samples, with no cell sorting.

Findings of the study overall: Sequences differed between biopsy sites and patients, suggesting private specificity. No unique dominant TCR clone was found in vitiligo lesions.

The specimen sequenced was blood. The sequence came from a male donor with vitiligo. The gene calls are TRBV7-2 and TRBJ1-4, with a tentative D call TRBD1 (6 bases). This CDR3 is CASSLGGGRVEKLFF. In nucleotides, the CDR3 is TGTGCCAGCAGCTTAGGCGGGGGGCGAGTTGAAAAACTGTTTTTT.